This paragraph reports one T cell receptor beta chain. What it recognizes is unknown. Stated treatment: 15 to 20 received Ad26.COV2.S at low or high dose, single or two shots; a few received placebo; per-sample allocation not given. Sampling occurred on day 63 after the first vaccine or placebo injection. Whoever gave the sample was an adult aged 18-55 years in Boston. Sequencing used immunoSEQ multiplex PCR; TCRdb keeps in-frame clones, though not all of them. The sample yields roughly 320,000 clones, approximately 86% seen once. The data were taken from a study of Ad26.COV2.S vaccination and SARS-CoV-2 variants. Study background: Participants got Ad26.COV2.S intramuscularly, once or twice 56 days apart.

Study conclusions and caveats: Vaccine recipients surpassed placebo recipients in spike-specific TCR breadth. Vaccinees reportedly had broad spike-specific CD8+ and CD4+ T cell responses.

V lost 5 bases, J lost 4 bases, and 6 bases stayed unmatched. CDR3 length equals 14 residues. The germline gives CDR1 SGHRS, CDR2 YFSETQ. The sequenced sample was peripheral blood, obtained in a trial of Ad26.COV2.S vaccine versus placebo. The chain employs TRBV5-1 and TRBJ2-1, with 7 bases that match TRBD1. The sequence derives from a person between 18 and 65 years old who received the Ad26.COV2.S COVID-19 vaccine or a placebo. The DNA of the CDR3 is TGCGCCAGCAGTCCCGGGACAGAATACAATGAGCAGTTCTTC. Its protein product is CASSPGTEYNEQFF.